This TCR beta chain was captured in a study of tissue T cells after allogeneic stem cell transplantation. CDR1 is SGHTA, CDR2 FQGNSA, per germline. The CDR3 has 16 amino acids. After removal of 5 bases from V and 10 bases from J, the junction contained 10 bases not matched to a gene. Using immunoSEQ multiplex PCR, the repertoire was profiled, and TCRdb retains in-frame clones only, with some absent. In the table there are several thousand clones, roughly 60% of which are singletons. The sample here was tissue from the jejunum, taken at autopsy. The chain carries TRBV7-2 and TRBJ1-6; TRBD1 matches 11 bases. The TCR originated in a male donor older than 55 with lung cancer. The chain's CDR3 is CASSPGTGGIRSPLHF. The CDR3 nucleotides read TGTGCCAGCAGCCCCGGGACAGGGGGTATACGGTCACCCCTCCACTTT.